The rows below give T cell receptor beta chains drawn from one sample of a study of beta chain features in type 1 diabetes. Profiling relied on immunoSEQ multiplex PCR, and the TCRdb table lists in-frame clones only, not all of them. The sample includes some 370,000 clones, around 10% of them seen just once. Sequenced input: central memory CD4+ T cells from blood. The receptors were gathered from a man aged 25 to 40 with type 1 diabetes. Both conserved end residues are part of each CDR3. Each record gives: D gene, clone size, J gene, V gene, CDR3 protein, CDR3 DNA. The D gene is left open where the match is weak. Where a row states a size, it is once, few, many or the class of an expanded clone; other rows omit it.

d_call: -
clone_size: few
j_call: TRBJ1-2
v_call: TRBV10-3
cdr3_aa: CAIRDTTEASGYTF
cdr3_nt: TGTGCCATCAGGGACACGACTGAGGCTAGTGGCTACACCTTC

d_call: -
clone_size: -
j_call: TRBJ2-3
v_call: TRBV11-3
cdr3_aa: CASSPNFGDTQYF
cdr3_nt: TGTGCCAGCAGCCCGAATTTTGGGGATACGCAGTATTTT

d_call: -
clone_size: few
j_call: TRBJ2-2
v_call: TRBV11-3
cdr3_aa: CASSVGGLNTGELFF
cdr3_nt: TGTGCCAGCAGCGTCGGGGGTCTGAACACCGGGGAGCTGTTTTTT

d_call: TRBD1
clone_size: few
j_call: TRBJ2-7
v_call: TRBV30
cdr3_aa: CAWSAPGTGPYEQYF
cdr3_nt: TGTGCCTGGAGTGCCCCCGGGACAGGGCCCTACGAGCAGTACTTC

d_call: -
clone_size: -
j_call: TRBJ1-1
v_call: TRBV18
cdr3_aa: CASSPGWIGGENTEAFF
cdr3_nt: TGTGCCAGCTCACCGGGTTGGATAGGAGGGGAGAACACTGAAGCTTTCTTT

d_call: -
clone_size: few
j_call: TRBJ2-7
v_call: TRBV27
cdr3_aa: CASSLSGGYGVGQYF
cdr3_nt: TGTGCCAGCAGTTTATCTGGAGGGTACGGGGTAGGGCAGTACTTC

d_call: -
clone_size: many
j_call: TRBJ1-1
v_call: TRBV7-9
cdr3_aa: CASSLVENTEAFF
cdr3_nt: TGTGCCAGCAGCTTAGTAGAGAACACTGAAGCTTTCTTT

d_call: -
clone_size: -
j_call: TRBJ1-1
v_call: TRBV28
cdr3_aa: CASSLKRGNTEAFF
cdr3_nt: TGTGCCAGCAGTTTGAAACGGGGAAACACTGAAGCTTTCTTT

d_call: -
clone_size: few
j_call: TRBJ2-1
v_call: TRBV5-6
cdr3_aa: CASSSVGGGNEQFF
cdr3_nt: TGTGCCAGCAGCTCAGTTGGGGGCGGCAATGAGCAGTTCTTC

d_call: -
clone_size: few
j_call: TRBJ2-3
v_call: TRBV9
cdr3_aa: CASSVGPTRTSDTQYF
cdr3_nt: TGTGCCAGCAGCGTAGGTCCGACTAGGACGAGCGATACGCAGTATTTT

d_call: TRBD1
clone_size: -
j_call: TRBJ1-2
v_call: TRBV7-2
cdr3_aa: CASSFRQGHGYTF
cdr3_nt: TGTGCCAGCAGCTTTAGACAGGGCCATGGCTACACCTTC

d_call: -
clone_size: -
j_call: TRBJ2-7
v_call: TRBV18
cdr3_aa: CASSLPSSYEQYF
cdr3_nt: TGTGCCAGCTCACTCCCCAGCTCCTACGAGCAGTACTTC

d_call: -
clone_size: -
j_call: TRBJ2-7
v_call: TRBV5-8
cdr3_aa: CASRSRDNFYEQYF
cdr3_nt: TGTGCCAGCAGGTCCCGGGACAACTTCTACGAGCAGTACTTC

d_call: TRBD2
clone_size: few
j_call: TRBJ2-7
v_call: TRBV5-4
cdr3_aa: CASSLGSGSSYEQYF
cdr3_nt: TGTGCCAGCAGCTTGGGGAGCGGGAGCTCCTACGAGCAGTACTTC

d_call: -
clone_size: -
j_call: TRBJ2-1
v_call: TRBV27
cdr3_aa: CASSYSEGYNEQFF
cdr3_nt: TGTGCCAGCAGTTATAGTGAGGGGTATAATGAGCAGTTCTTC

d_call: -
clone_size: -
j_call: TRBJ2-2
v_call: TRBV28
cdr3_aa: CGADSPNTGELFF
cdr3_nt: TGTGGCGCGGACTCACCGAACACCGGGGAGCTGTTTTTT

d_call: -
clone_size: many
j_call: TRBJ2-3
v_call: TRBV29-1
cdr3_aa: CSAGTDTQYF
cdr3_nt: TGCAGCGCAGGGACAGATACGCAGTATTTT

d_call: -
clone_size: few
j_call: TRBJ1-3
v_call: TRBV28
cdr3_aa: CASSPPGNTIYF
cdr3_nt: TGTGCCAGCAGTCCCCCAGGAAACACCATATATTTT

d_call: -
clone_size: -
j_call: TRBJ1-1
v_call: TRBV5-1
cdr3_aa: CASSQLGIANTEAFF
cdr3_nt: TGCGCCAGCAGCCAGTTGGGGATCGCGAACACTGAAGCTTTCTTT

d_call: -
clone_size: few
j_call: TRBJ1-3
v_call: TRBV27
cdr3_aa: CASSFGGTAGNTIYF
cdr3_nt: TGTGCCAGCAGTTTTGGCGGGACGGCGGGAAACACCATATATTTT

d_call: -
clone_size: few
j_call: TRBJ2-1
v_call: TRBV9
cdr3_aa: CASSPQTYNEQFF
cdr3_nt: TGTGCCAGCAGCCCCCAAACCTACAATGAGCAGTTCTTC

d_call: -
clone_size: few
j_call: TRBJ2-3
v_call: TRBV28
cdr3_aa: CASSLDGGTDTQYF
cdr3_nt: TGTGCCAGCAGTTTAGATGGAGGGACAGATACGCAGTATTTT

d_call: -
clone_size: -
j_call: TRBJ1-1
v_call: TRBV6-5
cdr3_aa: CASSYTGTGTTEAFF
cdr3_nt: TGTGCCAGCAGTTACACGGGCACAGGGACCACTGAAGCTTTCTTT

d_call: -
clone_size: -
j_call: TRBJ2-7
v_call: TRBV28
cdr3_aa: CARGQGGYEQYF
cdr3_nt: TGTGCCAGGGGGCAGGGGGGGTACGAGCAGTACTTC

d_call: TRBD1
clone_size: few
j_call: TRBJ1-4
v_call: TRBV27
cdr3_aa: CASSLDAFGTGESNEKLFF
cdr3_nt: TGTGCCAGCAGTCTTGACGCCTTCGGGACAGGGGAATCTAATGAAAAACTGTTTTTT

d_call: -
clone_size: -
j_call: TRBJ2-3
v_call: TRBV9
cdr3_aa: CASSVAPPSLGRDTQYF
cdr3_nt: TGTGCCAGCAGCGTAGCCCCCCCTTCCCTCGGTCGGGATACGCAGTATTTT

d_call: -
clone_size: -
j_call: TRBJ1-3
v_call: TRBV18
cdr3_aa: CASSPRSSSGNTIYF
cdr3_nt: TGTGCCAGCTCACCTAGGTCTAGCTCTGGAAACACCATATATTTT

d_call: -
clone_size: few
j_call: TRBJ2-7
v_call: TRBV7-9
cdr3_aa: CASSLGRGTYEQYF
cdr3_nt: TGTGCCAGCAGCTTAGGTCGGGGGACCTACGAGCAGTACTTC

d_call: -
clone_size: -
j_call: TRBJ1-4
v_call: TRBV28
cdr3_aa: CASSPRGLAEKLFF
cdr3_nt: TGTGCCAGCAGCCCCCGGGGGCTGGCTGAAAAACTGTTTTTT

d_call: -
clone_size: few
j_call: TRBJ1-4
v_call: TRBV6-5
cdr3_aa: CASSYSWTVGEKLFF
cdr3_nt: TGTGCCAGCAGTTACTCCTGGACGGTCGGGGAAAAACTGTTTTTT

d_call: -
clone_size: few
j_call: TRBJ1-1
v_call: TRBV6-5
cdr3_aa: CASNYRGSRTEAFF
cdr3_nt: TGTGCCAGCAATTACCGGGGGAGTAGGACTGAAGCTTTCTTT

d_call: TRBD2
clone_size: -
j_call: TRBJ2-7
v_call: TRBV7-3
cdr3_aa: CASSFPPTSNSYEQYF
cdr3_nt: TGTGCCAGCAGCTTCCCGCCGACTAGCAACTCCTACGAGCAGTACTTC

d_call: TRBD2
clone_size: -
j_call: TRBJ2-2
v_call: TRBV18
cdr3_aa: CASSPRLAGETGELFF
cdr3_nt: TGTGCCAGCTCACCGAGACTAGCGGGAGAGACCGGGGAGCTGTTTTTT

d_call: TRBD2
clone_size: -
j_call: TRBJ2-7
v_call: TRBV25-1
cdr3_aa: CASSVGGSTTYEQYF
cdr3_nt: TGTGCCAGCAGTGTGGGGGGGAGTACTACCTACGAGCAGTACTTC

d_call: -
clone_size: -
j_call: TRBJ1-5
v_call: TRBV7-2
cdr3_aa: CASSLAGHYSNQPQHF
cdr3_nt: TGTGCCAGCAGCTTAGCGGGACACTATTCCAATCAGCCCCAGCATTTT

d_call: TRBD2
clone_size: few
j_call: TRBJ2-2
v_call: TRBV9
cdr3_aa: CASSVLSGRAGELFF
cdr3_nt: TGTGCCAGCAGCGTTTTAAGCGGGAGGGCCGGGGAGCTGTTTTTT

d_call: -
clone_size: -
j_call: TRBJ1-6
v_call: TRBV30
cdr3_aa: CAWSVGLNSPLHF
cdr3_nt: TGTGCCTGGAGTGTAGGTCTAAATTCACCCCTCCACTTT

d_call: -
clone_size: few
j_call: TRBJ1-1
v_call: TRBV18
cdr3_aa: CASSPTGNKGTEAFF
cdr3_nt: TGTGCCAGCTCACCAACGGGGAATAAAGGCACTGAAGCTTTCTTT

d_call: TRBD2
clone_size: few
j_call: TRBJ2-1
v_call: TRBV7-2
cdr3_aa: CASSLIVASGGNEQFF
cdr3_nt: TGTGCCAGCAGCTTAATCGTTGCCAGCGGGGGCAATGAGCAGTTCTTC

d_call: -
clone_size: -
j_call: TRBJ2-3
v_call: TRBV28
cdr3_aa: CASSKLGASSTDTQYF
cdr3_nt: TGTGCCAGCAGTAAACTGGGGGCCAGTAGCACAGATACGCAGTATTTT

d_call: TRBD2
clone_size: -
j_call: TRBJ2-3
v_call: TRBV19
cdr3_aa: CASSGLGGRAFTDTQYF
cdr3_nt: TGTGCCAGTAGTGGGCTAGGCGGGAGGGCCTTCACAGATACGCAGTATTTT

d_call: -
clone_size: -
j_call: TRBJ2-6
v_call: TRBV7-2
cdr3_aa: CGWGGANVLTF
cdr3_nt: TGTGGATGGGGTGGGGCCAACGTCCTGACTTTC

d_call: -
clone_size: -
j_call: TRBJ1-5
v_call: TRBV4-1
cdr3_aa: CASSLSRETNQPQHF
cdr3_nt: TGCGCCAGCAGCCTCTCCCGGGAAACCAATCAGCCCCAGCATTTT

d_call: -
clone_size: -
j_call: TRBJ2-3
v_call: TRBV7-2
cdr3_aa: CASSLALLQTDTQYF
cdr3_nt: TGTGCCAGCAGCTTAGCCCTGCTCCAGACAGATACGCAGTATTTT

d_call: TRBD1
clone_size: -
j_call: TRBJ1-3
v_call: TRBV11-1
cdr3_aa: CASSKQGAGNTIYF
cdr3_nt: TGTGCCAGCAGCAAACAGGGGGCTGGAAACACCATATATTTT

d_call: TRBD1
clone_size: -
j_call: TRBJ1-2
v_call: TRBV9
cdr3_aa: CASSPRQGTNYGYTF
cdr3_nt: TGTGCCAGCAGCCCCCGACAGGGGACTAACTATGGCTACACCTTC

d_call: TRBD1
clone_size: -
j_call: TRBJ2-1
v_call: TRBV18
cdr3_aa: CASSRNRGDNEQFF
cdr3_nt: TGTGCCAGCTCACGAAACAGGGGGGACAATGAGCAGTTCTTC

d_call: TRBD1
clone_size: few
j_call: TRBJ1-1
v_call: TRBV5-1
cdr3_aa: CASSSDGDRGLDAFF
cdr3_nt: TGCGCCAGCAGCTCGGATGGGGACAGGGGGCTAGACGCTTTCTTT

d_call: -
clone_size: -
j_call: TRBJ2-1
v_call: TRBV9
cdr3_aa: CASSLGLAEQFF
cdr3_nt: TGTGCCAGCAGCCTCGGACTCGCGGAGCAGTTCTTC

d_call: -
clone_size: -
j_call: TRBJ1-1
v_call: TRBV5-1
cdr3_aa: CASSPRTGVITEAFF
cdr3_nt: TGCGCCAGCAGCCCCCGAACGGGTGTCATCACTGAAGCTTTCTTT

d_call: -
clone_size: once
j_call: TRBJ2-3
v_call: TRBV6-7
cdr3_aa: CASSYPLRFRTDTQYF
cdr3_nt: TGTGCCAGCAGTTACCCCCTCAGGTTCAGGACAGATACGCAGTATTTT

d_call: TRBD2
clone_size: -
j_call: TRBJ2-7
v_call: TRBV5-1
cdr3_aa: CASSLDGAGMDYEQYF
cdr3_nt: TGCGCCAGCAGCTTGGACGGAGCGGGAATGGACTACGAGCAGTACTTC

d_call: -
clone_size: many
j_call: TRBJ2-7
v_call: TRBV7-9
cdr3_aa: CASSWRDASRYF
cdr3_nt: TGTGCCAGCAGCTGGAGGGACGCAAGTCGGTACTTC

d_call: TRBD2
clone_size: few
j_call: TRBJ2-3
v_call: TRBV7-9
cdr3_aa: CASSSTSGRALGTDTQYF
cdr3_nt: TGTGCCAGCAGCTCAACTAGCGGGAGGGCCTTGGGCACAGATACGCAGTATTTT

d_call: TRBD2
clone_size: many
j_call: TRBJ2-1
v_call: TRBV28
cdr3_aa: CATWDTSGEQFF
cdr3_nt: TGTGCCACTTGGGACACTAGCGGTGAGCAGTTCTTC

d_call: -
clone_size: many
j_call: TRBJ2-6
v_call: TRBV6-1
cdr3_aa: CASSGDSSGANVLTF
cdr3_nt: TGTGCCAGCAGCGGCGACAGCTCTGGGGCCAACGTCCTGACTTTC

d_call: -
clone_size: -
j_call: TRBJ1-4
v_call: TRBV7-9
cdr3_aa: CASSTLQGSNEKLFF
cdr3_nt: TGTGCCAGCAGCACACTCCAGGGTTCTAATGAAAAACTGTTTTTT

d_call: TRBD1
clone_size: few
j_call: TRBJ1-2
v_call: TRBV4-1
cdr3_aa: CASSQDRDRFYGYTF
cdr3_nt: TGCGCCAGCAGCCAAGACCGGGACAGGTTCTATGGCTACACCTTC

d_call: -
clone_size: few
j_call: TRBJ2-1
v_call: TRBV10-3
cdr3_aa: CAISEGGRIKYNEQFF
cdr3_nt: TGTGCCATCAGTGAGGGGGGACGAATCAAGTACAATGAGCAGTTCTTC

d_call: -
clone_size: few
j_call: TRBJ2-1
v_call: TRBV2
cdr3_aa: CASSQDFNNEQFF
cdr3_nt: TGTGCCAGCAGTCAAGACTTTAACAATGAGCAGTTCTTC